Following are 26 T cell receptor beta chains from one sample sequenced in a study of CD8 T cells in Susac syndrome. Random hexamers primed reverse transcription of about 0.45 to 1 ug RNA. TCRdb recomputed calls from the immunoSEQ multiplex PCR reads with MiXCR, one row per CDR3 protein. The table lists roughly 120,000 distinct CDR3 sequences, over 85% of them singletons. Specimen: CD4+ T cells from PBMCs. Receptors were obtained from a human donor in good health.

This clonotype appeared once. The V call is TRBV2, the J call TRBJ2-5, with 10 bases matching TRBD2. The germline gives CDR1 SNHLY, CDR2 FYNNEI. This CDR3 contains 13 residues. J gave up 5 bases and V 7 bases, and 4 bases lay outside the gene matches. CDR3 protein: CASTSGSQETQYF. CDR3 nucleotides: TGTGCCAGCACTAGCGGGAGTCAGGAGACCCAGTACTTC. The variable domain in full, completed from reference TRBV2 and TRBJ2-5, reads EPEVTQTPSHQVTQMGQEVILRCVPISNHLYFYWYRQILGQKVEFLVSFYNNEISEKSEIFDDQFSVERPDGSNFTLKIRSTKLEDSAMYFCASTSGSQETQYFGPGTRLLVL.

This chain links TRBV5-1 with TRBJ2-7; D remains unclear. Germline CDR1 is SGHRS and CDR2 is YFSETQ. V lost 5 bases and J 5 bases, leaving 14 bases between the germline ends. The CDR3 has 13 amino acids. The CDR3 region has the DNA TGCGCCAGCAGGCCGCAGACTCTAGACGAGCAGTACTTC. This gives the protein CASRPQTLDEQYF.

This clonotype was detected once. The chain carries TRBV30 and TRBJ1-5, with D maybe TRBD1 (6 bases). Trimming stripped 1 base from V and 0 bases from J, with 7 bases between. CDR1 GTSNPN and CDR2 SVGIG come from the germline V gene (reference sequence). CDR3 length equals 14 residues. The CDR3: CAWSGTDSNQPQHF. The CDR3 bases are TGTGCCTGGAGTGGGACAGATAGCAATCAGCCCCAGCATTTT.

The chain recombines TRBV3-1 with TRBJ2-1, with 9 bases that match TRBD2. CDR1 LGHDT and CDR2 YNNKEL come from the germline V gene (reference sequence). The CDR3 consists of 15 residues. The junction had 10 bases not matched to a gene; V was cut back by 5 bases and J by 8 bases. This CDR3 reads CASSTRLAAYDEQFF. CDR3 DNA sequence: TGTGCCAGCAGCACCCGACTAGCGGCCTATGATGAGCAGTTCTTC.

The chain carries TRBV6-1 and TRBJ2-7; 13 bases match TRBD2. V gave up 5 bases and J gave up 0 bases; unmatched junction bases: 4. From germline, CDR1 is MNHNS and CDR2 SASEGT. This CDR3 spans 16 amino acids. The CDR3: CASSRGLAGFSYEQYF. Written as DNA, the CDR3 is TGTGCCAGCAGTAGGGGACTAGCGGGATTCTCCTACGAGCAGTACTTC.

The gene calls are TRBV3-1 and TRBJ1-4, with 7 positions matching TRBD1. J lost 0 bases, V lost 3 bases, and 1 base had no gene match. The CDR3 covers 15 residues. Looked up from germline, CDR1 is LGHDT and CDR2 is YNNKEL (reference sequence). The CDR3 sequence: CASSHGTATNEKLFF. The CDR3 DNA reads as TGTGCCAGCAGCCACGGGACAGCAACTAATGAAAAACTGTTTTTT.

The chain links TRBV6-2 or TRBV6-3 to TRBJ2-1, with D possibly being TRBD2 (5 bases). Between the trimmed V and J ends, which lost 6 bases and 4 bases, there was a span of 7 bases. The CDR3 spans 12 residues. Germline V gives CDR1 MNHEY, CDR2 SVGEGT. The CDR3 DNA sequence: TGTGCCAGCAGGACTAATTACAATGAGCAGTTCTTC. Amino acids: CASRTNYNEQFF.

The CDR3: CASSTTPTRTRNQPQHF. CDR3 nucleotides: TGTGCCAGTAGTACCACCCCCACAAGGACGCGCAATCAGCCCCAGCATTTT. The rearrangement joins TRBV19 to TRBJ1-5; no clear D gene. Trimming removed 4 bases at V and 2 bases at J, with 18 bases between. The CDR3 runs 17 residues. CDR1 and CDR2 from the germline V gene are LNHDA and SQIVND (reference sequence).

The chain has TRBV29-1 and TRBJ2-7, with a weak D call TRBD1 (5 bases). The V end was cut by 1 base, the J end by 4 bases, with 8 bases between. Germline loops: CDR1 SQVTM, CDR2 ANQGSEA. The CDR3 consists of 12 residues. In DNA form, the CDR3 reads TGCAGCGTTGAAGGAGACAGTTACGAGCAGTACTTC. Its translation is CSVEGDSYEQYF.

The chain carries TRBV28 and TRBJ2-1; the match to TRBD2 covers 7 bases. Germline CDR1 and CDR2: MDHEN and SYDVKM. V lost 3 bases to trimming and J lost 5 bases; unmatched junction nucleotides: 7. The CDR3 has 15 amino acids. The chain's CDR3 is CASSLGGSWNNEQFF. The CDR3 coding sequence is TGTGCCAGCAGTTTGGGAGGGAGCTGGAACAATGAGCAGTTCTTC.

The V gene is TRBV9, the J gene TRBJ2-1; D unresolved. The germline V and J ends were trimmed by 3 bases and 10 bases, with 14 bases remaining between them. The CDR3 runs to 13 residues. CDR1 SGDLS and CDR2 YYNGEE come from the germline V gene. CDR3 DNA: TGTGCCAGCAGCGGGGCCGCGGATGGGGAGCAGTTCTTC. It yields the protein CASSGAADGEQFF. Looking up the rest from reference TRBV9 and TRBJ2-1 gives the full variable domain: DSGVTQTPKHLITATGQRVTLRCSPRSGDLSVYWYQQSLDQGLQFLIQYYNGEERAKGNILERFSAQQFPDLHSELNLSSLELGDSALYFCASSGAADGEQFFGPGTRLTVL.

The chain carries TRBV4-3 and TRBJ2-1, with 8 bases lining up with TRBD1. CDR1 is LGHNA, CDR2 YSLEER, per germline. This CDR3 region has 16 residues. The junction had 10 bases not matched to a gene; V was cut back by 0 bases and J by 9 bases. The DNA of the CDR3 is TGCGCCAGCAGCCAAGATCTAGGACAGGGAGTAGGTGAGCAGTTCTTC. Protein: CASSQDLGQGVGEQFF.

The CDR3 is CASRRAGVDIQYF. The CDR3 DNA sequence: TGTGCCAGCAGGAGGGCGGGAGTGGACATTCAGTACTTC. J is TRBJ2-4 and V is TRBV12-3 or TRBV12-4; 7 bases match TRBD2. Losses at the gene ends were 6 bases for V and 8 bases for J; bases not matched to a gene: 7. This CDR3 comprises 13 residues.

This clonotype was recorded only once. V and J are TRBV2 and TRBJ1-5; D perhaps matches TRBD1 (5 bases). The V and J ends lost 7 bases and 0 bases respectively, with 7 bases between them. The CDR3 has 13 residues. Germline-derived CDR1 and CDR2 are SNHLY and FYNNEI. The CDR3 loop reads CASKGDSNQPQHF. The DNA of the CDR3 is TGTGCCAGCAAAGGGGATAGCAATCAGCCCCAGCATTTT.

The chain carries TRBV5-1 and TRBJ2-7, with 8 bases that match TRBD2. This CDR3 contains 15 residues. CDR1 and CDR2 (germline): SGHRS, YFSETQ. Losses at the gene ends were 0 bases for V and 5 bases for J; bases not matched to a gene: 7. The CDR3 sequence: CASSLARGDYNEQYF. In DNA form, the CDR3 reads TGCGCCAGCAGCTTGGCGCGGGGGGATTATAACGAGCAGTACTTC.

CDR3 in amino acids: CASSTISGIPYEQYF. In DNA form, the CDR3 reads TGTGCCAGCAGCACAATTAGCGGGATCCCCTACGAGCAGTACTTC. This sequence joins TRBV7-2 and TRBJ2-7, with 8 bases that match TRBD2. Germline V gives CDR1 SGHTA, CDR2 FQGNSA. The V and J ends lost 5 bases and 2 bases, in that order; junction bases with no gene match: 8. CDR3 length: 15 residues.

This chain links TRBV11-2 with TRBJ2-1; D unresolved. Trimming stripped 5 bases from V and 0 bases from J, with 23 bases between. The CDR3 sequence is 19 residues long. Germline-derived CDR1 and CDR2 are SGHAT and FQNNGV. In DNA form, the CDR3 reads TGTGCCAGCAGCCCGAGCCTCCAGGCCGTGGGGTTCTCCTACAATGAGCAGTTCTTC. Its protein product is CASSPSLQAVGFSYNEQFF.

This clonotype was observed once. This chain links TRBV12-3 or TRBV12-4 with TRBJ2-5; D is unclear. The CDR3 contains 13 residues. Trimming removed 8 bases from V and 3 bases from J, with 13 bases in between. In DNA form, the CDR3 reads TGTGCCAGCCGGGTGGCCTCAAAAGAGACCCAGTACTTC. This sequence encodes CASRVASKETQYF.

This chain connects TRBV6-6 to TRBJ1-2; TRBD1 matches at 9 bases. Germline V gives CDR1 MNHNY, CDR2 SVGAGI (reference sequence). J was trimmed by 3 bases and V by 4 bases; bases with no gene match: 6. This CDR3 is 15 amino acids long. CDR3 nucleotide sequence: TGTGCCAGCAGTTTACAGGGGGCCCCCTACTATGGCTACACCTTC. Residues: CASSLQGAPYYGYTF.

The rearrangement links TRBV5-6 to TRBJ2-3; maybe TRBD1 (6 bases). V lost 4 bases, J lost 4 bases, and 10 bases lay in between. CDR1 and CDR2 (germline): SGHDT, YYEEEE. The CDR3 runs to 13 residues. The CDR3 DNA reads TGTGCCAGCAGCCCCCACAGGGCAGATACGCAGTATTTT. Translation gives CASSPHRADTQYF.

The chain carries TRBV4-3 and TRBJ2-5; 8 bases fit TRBD2. The V gene end was trimmed by 3 bases and the J gene end by 4 bases; junction bases not matched to a gene: 7. Germline values: CDR1 LGHNA, CDR2 YSLEER. The CDR3 covers 15 residues. CDR3 in DNA: TGCGCCAGCAGCCAGCAAGCGGGAGTTGGAGAGACCCAGTACTTC. Translation gives CASSQQAGVGETQYF.

V usage is TRBV5-6 and J usage is TRBJ2-2; D not certain. There are 16 residues in the CDR3. V gave up 4 bases and J gave up 3 bases, with 16 bases separating them. From germline, CDR1 is SGHDT and CDR2 YYEEEE. Here the CDR3 reads CASSHLEVRDTGELFF. DNA for the CDR3: TGTGCCAGCAGCCACCTTGAGGTCCGGGACACCGGGGAGCTGTTTTTT.

The V call is TRBV20-1, the J call TRBJ1-4; tentative D call: TRBD1 (6 bases). Germline values: CDR1 DFQATT, CDR2 SNEGSKA (reference sequence). CDR3 length: 13 residues. V lost 6 bases and J 13 bases, leaving 21 bases between the germline ends. CDR3 nucleotides: TGCAGTGCCCGAGGGGGGCGCCTTCTTGGACTGTTTTTT. It translates to CSARGGRLLGLFF.

This rearrangement joins TRBV5-1 to TRBJ2-5, with TRBD2 matching 12 bases. The V segment lost 4 bases and the J segment 0 bases; nucleotides outside the gene matches: 7. Germline lookup yields CDR1 SGHRS and CDR2 YFSETQ. CDR3 length equals 17 residues. Here the CDR3 DNA reads TGCGCCAGCAGCCGAGGGACTAGCGGGCCGTACCAAGAGACCCAGTACTTC. As protein: CASSRGTSGPYQETQYF.

This clonotype has only one observation. This chain uses TRBV5-1 with TRBJ2-5; no clear D. The germline CDR1 and CDR2 sequences are SGHRS and YFSETQ. This CDR3 is 14 amino acids long. V dropped 3 bases and J dropped 2 bases, with 11 bases sitting between them. In DNA, the CDR3 is TGCGCCAGCAGCTCTTCCCCCCCACAAGAGACCCAGTACTTC. This codes for CASSSSPPQETQYF.

This rearrangement joins TRBV11-2 to TRBJ2-4, with 7 nucleotides matching TRBD1. J lost 1 base, V lost 3 bases, and 9 bases had no gene match. Germline V lookup: CDR1 SGHAT, CDR2 FQNNGV. The CDR3 loop spans 17 amino acids. CDR3 region: CASSFSPRGSAKNIQYF. The DNA for the CDR3 is TGTGCCAGCAGCTTTTCACCCAGGGGGAGTGCCAAAAACATTCAGTACTTC. The complete variable domain, with remaining parts taken from reference TRBV11-2 and TRBJ2-4, reads EAGVAQSPRYKIIEKRQSVAFWCNPISGHATLYWYQQILGQGPKLLIQFQNNGVVDDSQLPKDRFSAERLKGVDSTLKIQPAKLEDSAVYLCASSFSPRGSAKNIQYFGAGTRLSVL.